The subject of this entry is one T cell receptor beta chain. Its antigen remains unidentified. The germline V and J ends were trimmed by 2 bases and 3 bases, with 12 bases remaining between them. This CDR3 is 15 amino acids long. Germline lookup yields CDR1 MDHEN and CDR2 SYDVKM. The sample comes from a study of OX40 agonist ivuxolimab in advanced cancers. At the level of the study: Prior checkpoint blockade (anti-PD-1, anti-PD-L1 or anti-CTLA-4) was permitted; 40% had it.

Produced via immunoSEQ multiplex PCR; TCRdb's table is partial and in-frame only. The sample includes about 80,000 clones, approximately 90% of them seen just once. Study-wide findings and caveats: Partial responders at 0.1-3.0 mg/kg had among the lowest clonal expansion.

The receptor comes from an adult with an advanced solid tumor such as melanoma, head and neck, liver or kidney cancer. Sample: CD4+ or CD8+ T cells sorted from blood, taken in a trial of the OX40 agonist ivuxolimab. The chain recombines TRBV28 with TRBJ2-3, with a possible D match to TRBD2 (6 bases). The CDR3 DNA sequence: TGTGCCAGCAGTTTAGTTTGGGCGGGGACAGATACGCAGTATTTT. It yields the protein CASSLVWAGTDTQYF. The variable domain in full, completed from reference TRBV28 and TRBJ2-3, reads DVKVTQSSRYLVKRTGEKVFLECVQDMDHENMFWYRQDPGLGLRLIYFSYDVKMKEKGDIPEGYSVSREKKERFSLILESASTNQTSMYLCASSLVWAGTDTQYFGPGTRLTVL.